One sample yielded the 3 T cell receptor beta chains listed below, sequenced in a study of blood T cell repertoires in COVID-19. Data came from immunoSEQ multiplex PCR; TCRdb stores just in-frame clones and leaves some out. The data contain 200,000 to 250,000 clones, around 92% of them seen just once; the ten biggest clones take up roughly 1.2%. Sequencing was carried out using peripheral blood. These receptors all stem from a man between 25 and 39 years old with acute or convalescent COVID-19.

This sequence joins TRBV9 and TRBJ2-5, with 10 bases matching TRBD2. In germline, CDR1 is SGDLS, CDR2 YYNGEE. Losses at the gene ends were 4 bases for V and 1 base for J; bases not matched to a gene: 7. This CDR3 has 16 amino acids. In DNA form, the CDR3 reads TGTGCCAGCAGCCCTCGAGCGGGGGGGCCCCAAGAGACCCAGTACTTC. Its translation is CASSPRAGGPQETQYF.

This chain uses TRBV19 with TRBJ2-4, with D perhaps matching TRBD1 (5 bases). The CDR3 runs 14 residues. The V and J ends lost 5 bases and 5 bases respectively, with 13 bases between them. Looked up from germline, CDR1 is LNHDA and CDR2 is SQIVND (reference sequence). The CDR3 region has the DNA TGTGCCAGTAGTGCTAGGGGTCCGGAAAACATTCAGTACTTC. Residues: CASSARGPENIQYF.

The chain links TRBV2 to TRBJ2-1; 8 positions agree with TRBD2. The germline gives CDR1 SNHLY, CDR2 FYNNEI. J gave up 1 base and V 8 bases, and 7 bases lay outside the gene matches. The CDR3 has 15 residues. CDR3 sequence: CASGRLANSYNEQFF. CDR3 coding DNA: TGTGCCAGCGGGAGACTAGCGAATTCCTACAATGAGCAGTTCTTC. Filled out from reference TRBV2 and TRBJ2-1, the complete variable domain reads EPEVTQTPSHQVTQMGQEVILRCVPISNHLYFYWYRQILGQKVEFLVSFYNNEISEKSEIFDDQFSVERPDGSNFTLKIRSTKLEDSAMYFCASGRLANSYNEQFFGPGTRLTVL.